The 28 T cell receptor beta chains below all came from one sample that was sequenced in a study of human T cells and chemical hapten exposure. TCRdb ran MiXCR on the RACE reads and lists one entry per CDR3 protein. The sample includes approximately 370,000 distinct CDR3 sequences, about 5% of them seen just once. Time point here: pre-sensitization, week 0. Indicated treatment: therapeutic diphenylcyclopropenone sensitization with weekly scalp DPC. The sample in question was whole blood, obtained in connection with sensitization to the hapten diphenylcyclopropenone (DPC). All receptors derive from a young woman with alopecia areata. Some clones in this sample may be carry-over from other donors' samples.

The V gene is TRBV3-1, the J gene TRBJ1-5, with D tentatively TRBD1 (5 bases). The V end was cut by 0 bases, the J end by 4 bases, with 19 bases between. Germline-derived CDR1 and CDR2 are LGHDT and YNNKEL (reference sequence). The CDR3 is made up of 18 amino acids. The DNA for the CDR3 is TGTGCCAGCAGCCAAGATTGGGGCAGCAAAACACCAAATCAGCCCCAGCATTTT. It translates to CASSQDWGSKTPNQPQHF.

This clonotype was counted between two and nine times. This chain connects TRBV7-2 to TRBJ1-2, with no clear D. V lost 4 bases, J lost 1 base, and 13 bases lay in between. The CDR3 is made up of 15 amino acids. Germline assignment: CDR1 SGHTA and CDR2 FQGNSA. The CDR3 DNA is TGTGCCAGCAGCTCTGTCCGGGTCCGTAACTATGGCTACACCTTC. Translation: CASSSVRVRNYGYTF.

In nucleotides, the CDR3 is TGTGCCAGCAGTTTCTGGGGAGGGGCAAATACGCAGTATTTT. This encodes CASSFWGGANTQYF. V gene TRBV12-3 or TRBV12-4 combines with J gene TRBJ2-3; TRBD2 aligns across 7 bases. With 3 bases clipped from V and 7 bases from J, the junction kept 7 bases outside the gene matches. The CDR3 has 14 amino acids.

This clonotype was observed a few times. This chain uses TRBV12-3 or TRBV12-4 with TRBJ2-3; TRBD2 aligns across 10 bases. J gave up 3 bases and V 5 bases, and 14 bases lay outside the gene matches. The CDR3 consists of 18 residues. The CDR3 protein is CASSPSGLADLLTDTQYF. The DNA for the CDR3 is TGTGCCAGCAGTCCTTCCGGACTAGCGGACCTTCTTACAGATACGCAGTATTTT.

This clonotype was counted at least ten times. The V call is TRBV6-6, the J call TRBJ1-5, with a weak D call TRBD1 (6 bases). The CDR3 spans 15 residues. CDR1 is MNHNY and CDR2 is SVGAGI in the germline V gene (reference sequence). Trimming removed 7 bases at V and 3 bases at J, with 16 bases between. CDR3 region: CASTSTGGLNQPQHF. CDR3 nucleotide sequence: TGTGCCAGCACCTCGACCGGGGGGCTCAATCAGCCCCAGCATTTT.

The V call is TRBV5-1, the J call TRBJ1-4; 8 bases line up with TRBD1. The CDR3 has 16 amino acids. Germline CDR1 SGHRS, CDR2 YFSETQ. V shed 3 bases, J shed 1 base, and the junction held 5 bases outside the gene matches. The CDR3 region is CASSSTGGRTNEKLFF. Written as DNA, the CDR3 is TGCGCCAGCAGCTCCACAGGGGGAAGAACTAATGAAAAACTGTTTTTT.

This clonotype was detected ten times or more. The CDR3 DNA reads as TGTGCCACCGTCTTGAACACTGAAGCTTTCTTT. Translated: CATVLNTEAFF. The rearrangement links TRBV6-2 or TRBV6-3 to TRBJ1-1; D unresolved. V was trimmed by 10 bases and J by 0 bases, leaving 6 bases between them. The CDR3 runs to 11 residues. From germline, CDR1 is MNHEY and CDR2 SVGEGT.

The genes are TRBV12-3 or TRBV12-4 and TRBJ1-5; 8 bases line up with TRBD1. This CDR3 is built from 15 residues. Losses at the gene ends were 5 bases for V and 6 bases for J; bases not matched to a gene: 9. This CDR3 reads CASSEGAGGVQPQHF. CDR3 in DNA: TGTGCCAGCAGTGAAGGGGCAGGGGGCGTTCAGCCCCAGCATTTT.

This clonotype has a handful of counts. V gene TRBV6-6 combines with J gene TRBJ2-1, with 12 positions matching TRBD2. Trimming cost V 0 bases and J 8 bases; bases outside gene matches: 5. CDR1 and CDR2 (germline): MNHNY, SVGAGI (reference sequence). The CDR3 has 16 residues. The CDR3 loop reads CASSYSSTSGGYEQFF. DNA of the CDR3: TGTGCCAGCAGTTACTCTTCAACTAGCGGGGGGTATGAGCAGTTCTTC.

This CDR3 is CASSASTPAFEQFF. In DNA form, the CDR3 reads TGTGCCAGCAGCGCCTCGACCCCGGCTTTTGAGCAGTTCTTC. The genes are TRBV9 and TRBJ2-1; D unclear. The germline CDR1 and CDR2 sequences are SGDLS and YYNGEE. V lost 3 bases, J lost 9 bases, and 16 bases lay in between. This CDR3 region has 14 residues.

This clonotype has just a few counts. The chain joins TRBV6-2 or TRBV6-3 to TRBJ2-4; 8 bases match TRBD1. V lost 0 bases and J lost 10; bases outside the gene matches: 2. The CDR3 totals 13 residues. Germline CDR1 and CDR2: MNHEY and SVGEGT. The CDR3 DNA is TGTGCCAGCAGTTACTCCGGGACAGGAATTCAGTACTTC. It codes for CASSYSGTGIQYF.

This rearrangement joins TRBV12-3 or TRBV12-4 to TRBJ1-3; D perhaps matches TRBD1 (5 bases). CDR3 length: 14 amino acids. Trimming left V 4 bases short and J 4 bases short, with 11 bases between. The CDR3 protein is CASSSLTVGNTIYF. The CDR3 DNA is TGTGCCAGCAGTTCCTTGACAGTCGGAAACACCATATATTTT.

This clonotype was found a few times. The chain couples TRBV20-1 to TRBJ2-4, with D perhaps matching TRBD2 (5 bases). The length of the CDR3 is 16 residues. Germline V gene lookup returns CDR1 DFQATT and CDR2 SNEGSKA (reference sequence). V was shortened by 3 bases and J by 11 bases, with 26 bases between the two germline ends. The CDR3 DNA reads TGCAGTGCTAGGGCCCTCATGGAGGCTCGTGGCTACTTTCAGTACTTC. Its protein is CSARALMEARGYFQYF.

The sample holds many counts of this clonotype. A junction boundary mismatches the germline segment, possibly from a read error. The chain has TRBV28 and TRBJ2-1; 10 nucleotides line up with TRBD2. Germline values: CDR1 MDHEN, CDR2 SYDVKM. CDR3 length: 13 amino acids. In nucleotides, the CDR3 is TGTGCCAGCAGGACCGGGACTAGCGAGGTCAGGCTCTTC. Translating it yields CASRTGTSEVRLF.

J is TRBJ1-6 and V is TRBV11-2, with 9 positions matching TRBD1. The CDR3 is 14 residues long. Looked up from germline, CDR1 is SGHAT and CDR2 is FQNNGV. The V and J ends lost 3 bases and 8 bases, in that order; junction bases with no gene match: 2. CDR3 loop: CASSFWTGDSPLHF. The CDR3 DNA sequence: TGTGCCAGCAGCTTCTGGACAGGGGATTCACCCCTCCACTTT.

This clonotype was picked up many times. The J gene is TRBJ1-5, the V gene TRBV28, with D unresolved. The length of the CDR3 is 13 residues. Trimming pared 7 bases from V and 6 bases from J, leaving 13 bases between. The germline V gene encodes CDR1 MDHEN and CDR2 SYDVKM. This CDR3 is CASTLFAGQPQHF. The CDR3 nucleotides read TGTGCCAGCACCCTTTTTGCGGGTCAGCCCCAGCATTTT.

V is TRBV3-1 and J is TRBJ2-7; D unclear. Germline V gene sequence: CDR1 LGHDT, CDR2 YNNKEL (reference sequence). The CDR3 totals 14 residues. V gave up 0 bases and J gave up 5 bases, with 11 bases separating them. The CDR3 DNA follows: TGTGCCAGCAGCCAAGATAGTCTAGTAAACGAGCAGTACTTC. This codes for CASSQDSLVNEQYF.

The table lists this clonotype with many counts. The chain joins TRBV5-1 to TRBJ1-1; a weak D match, TRBD1 (5 bases). The length of the CDR3 is 14 residues. Germline V gene lookup returns CDR1 SGHRS and CDR2 YFSETQ. V was shortened by 0 bases and J by 5 bases, with 11 bases between the two germline ends. In DNA, the CDR3 is TGCGCCAGCAGCTTGGATTGGGGGGAGACTGAAGCTTTCTTT. Amino acid sequence: CASSLDWGETEAFF.

This clonotype appeared many times. V usage is TRBV7-2 and J usage is TRBJ2-2, with D tentatively TRBD1 or TRBD2 (5 bases each). The length of the CDR3 is 15 residues. V shed 3 bases and J shed 6 bases, with 14 bases lying between them. The germline V gene encodes CDR1 SGHTA and CDR2 FQGNSA. For the CDR3, the DNA is TGTGCCAGCAGCTTTTTACTAGGGGCCGCCGGGGAGCTGTTTTTT. Protein sequence: CASSFLLGAAGELFF.

The rearrangement uses TRBV4-3 and TRBJ2-6; D unclear. Germline V gives CDR1 LGHNA, CDR2 YSLEER. V lost 1 base, J lost 0 bases, and 10 bases lay in between. The CDR3 is 17 residues long. This CDR3 reads CASSQVSARSGANVLTF. As DNA, the CDR3 is TGCGCCAGCAGCCAAGTCTCCGCCCGCTCTGGGGCCAACGTCCTGACTTTC.

J is TRBJ2-6 and V is TRBV3-1; no clear D gene. From germline, CDR1 is LGHDT and CDR2 YNNKEL (reference sequence). With 1 base removed from V and 0 bases from J, the gap between germline ends came to 10 bases. The CDR3 sequence is 17 residues long. The CDR3 nucleotides read TGTGCCAGCAGCCAAGCAGGCGGCACCTCTGGGGCCAACGTCCTGACTTTC. Its translation: CASSQAGGTSGANVLTF.

The chain carries TRBV5-1 and TRBJ1-4, with D unresolved. CDR3 length equals 14 residues. Germline V gene lookup returns CDR1 SGHRS and CDR2 YFSETQ. Trimming removed 0 bases at V and 5 bases at J, with 8 bases between. The CDR3 bases are TGCGCCAGCAGCTTGGAATTGGGGAATGAAAAACTGTTTTTT. Amino acids: CASSLELGNEKLFF.

In its sample, this clonotype was seen a few times. The gene calls are TRBV7-9 and TRBJ1-6; D ambiguous. This CDR3 is built from 16 residues. Germline V gene sequence: CDR1 SEHNR, CDR2 FQNEAQ (reference sequence). Trimming stripped 0 bases from V and 6 bases from J, with 12 bases between. This CDR3 reads CASSLAKSVTNSPLHF. CDR3 DNA sequence: TGTGCCAGCAGCTTAGCCAAGTCGGTTACTAATTCACCCCTCCACTTT.

This clonotype was seen ten or more times. The chain couples TRBV7-9 to TRBJ2-6, with no clear D. V was cut by 0 bases and J by 2 bases, with 8 bases left in between. The V gene's germline CDR1 is SEHNR and CDR2 FQNEAQ (reference sequence). This CDR3 contains 16 residues. The CDR3, as DNA: TGTGCCAGCAGCTTAGCGCGGCCCACTGGGGCCAACGTCCTGACTTTC. It yields the protein CASSLARPTGANVLTF.

This clonotype came up many times. This chain links TRBV18 with TRBJ2-7, with TRBD2 as a possible D gene (7 bases). Trimming left V 1 base short and J 7 bases short, with 26 bases between. Germline CDR1 and CDR2: KGHSH and LQKENI. The CDR3 sequence is 18 residues long. For the CDR3, the DNA is TGTGCCAGCTCACCACGTCCCCCTACGTCCGGGGGGCCGGGGGAGCAGTACTTC. Translation: CASSPRPPTSGGPGEQYF.

Many counts were recorded for this clonotype. V is TRBV18 and J is TRBJ1-2; D might be TRBD1 (6 bases). Germline CDR1 reads KGHSH; CDR2 reads LQKENI. The CDR3 spans 15 residues. Trimming stripped 0 bases from V and 6 bases from J, with 14 bases between. The CDR3 is CASSPPIRGYDGYTF. The CDR3, as DNA: TGTGCCAGCTCACCACCGATCAGGGGTTATGATGGCTACACCTTC.

This clonotype was detected many times. The rearrangement links TRBV27 to TRBJ1-5; tentative D call: TRBD1 (5 bases). Trimming took 3 bases from V and 2 from J, leaving 8 bases between them. The CDR3 is made up of 14 amino acids. Germline loops: CDR1 MNHEY, CDR2 SMNVEV (reference sequence). The CDR3 protein is CASSFGAGNQPQHF. CDR3 DNA: TGTGCCAGCAGTTTTGGGGCCGGCAATCAGCCCCAGCATTTT.

There are a few counts of this clonotype. The chain employs TRBV7-2 and TRBJ1-2, with D perhaps TRBD1 (5 bases). Trimming took off 6 bases at V and 1 base at J, with 18 bases between the two ends. This CDR3 spans 16 amino acids. Germline V gene sequence: CDR1 SGHTA, CDR2 FQGNSA. CDR3 region: CASSILGDPYNYGYTF. Here the CDR3 DNA reads TGTGCCAGCAGTATACTGGGGGACCCCTATAACTATGGCTACACCTTC.